These T cell receptor beta chains were read from a single sample in a study of blood T cell repertoires in COVID-19. Assay used: immunoSEQ multiplex PCR; TCRdb lists only in-frame clones, some missing. The data show fewer than 75,000 clones, 80% to 90% seen once. The sample was peripheral blood. The receptors were sampled from a man aged 45 to 65 with active COVID-19. Both conserved end residues are part of each CDR3. The order of the fields is D gene, clone size, J gene, V gene, CDR3 protein, CDR3 DNA. A D gene is named only where the DNA matches it firmly. Only part of the rows carry a size: once, few, many, or a class if the clone is expanded.

D gene: TRBD1
clone size: once
J gene: TRBJ2-1
V gene: TRBV28
CDR3 protein: CASSTPTGSYNEQFF
CDR3 DNA: TGTGCCAGCAGTACCCCGACAGGGAGTTACAATGAGCAGTTCTTC

D gene: TRBD1
clone size: -
J gene: TRBJ2-2
V gene: TRBV5-1
CDR3 protein: CASSLDPVGQGAGGELFF
CDR3 DNA: TGCGCCAGCAGCTTGGATCCTGTAGGACAGGGGGCCGGCGGGGAGCTGTTTTTT

D gene: -
clone size: -
J gene: TRBJ2-1
V gene: TRBV6-1
CDR3 protein: CASSEQRSYNEQFF
CDR3 DNA: TGTGCCAGCAGTGAACAGCGGTCCTACAATGAGCAGTTCTTC

D gene: TRBD1
clone size: -
J gene: TRBJ1-2
V gene: TRBV6-5
CDR3 protein: CASSYGTVYGYTF
CDR3 DNA: TGTGCCAGCAGTTACGGGACAGTCTATGGCTACACCTTC

D gene: -
clone size: -
J gene: TRBJ2-1
V gene: TRBV30
CDR3 protein: CAWGERGTLFNEQFF
CDR3 DNA: TGTGCCTGGGGGGAACGGGGAACGTTATTCAATGAGCAGTTCTTC

D gene: TRBD1
clone size: once
J gene: TRBJ2-7
V gene: TRBV3-1/TRBV3-2
CDR3 protein: CASSRLGQGYEQYF
CDR3 DNA: TGTGCCAGCAGCCGCCTAGGACAGGGTTACGAGCAGTACTTC

D gene: TRBD2
clone size: -
J gene: TRBJ2-7
V gene: TRBV11-2
CDR3 protein: CASLLGGDRSYEQYF
CDR3 DNA: TGTGCCAGTCTTCTGGGGGGGGACCGATCCTACGAGCAGTACTTC

D gene: TRBD1
clone size: -
J gene: TRBJ1-2
V gene: TRBV12-3/TRBV12-4
CDR3 protein: CASSPGQGYGYTF
CDR3 DNA: TGTGCCAGCAGTCCCGGACAGGGATATGGCTACACCTTC

D gene: TRBD2
clone size: -
J gene: TRBJ2-3
V gene: TRBV11-1
CDR3 protein: CASSPRASGVADTQYF
CDR3 DNA: TGTGCCAGCAGCCCTAGGGCTAGCGGGGTTGCAGATACGCAGTATTTT

D gene: -
clone size: once
J gene: TRBJ2-6
V gene: TRBV5-8
CDR3 protein: CASSHARGARSGANVLTF
CDR3 DNA: TGTGCCAGCAGCCACGCTAGGGGTGCTAGAAGTGGGGCCAACGTCCTGACTTTC

D gene: -
clone size: -
J gene: TRBJ2-2
V gene: TRBV24-1
CDR3 protein: CATSDLGGANTGELFF
CDR3 DNA: TGTGCCACCAGTGATTTGGGAGGGGCAAACACCGGGGAGCTGTTTTTT

D gene: -
clone size: -
J gene: TRBJ2-7
V gene: TRBV27
CDR3 protein: CASSLDSSLYEQYF
CDR3 DNA: TGTGCCAGCAGCCTGGACTCATCCCTATACGAGCAGTACTTC

D gene: -
clone size: -
J gene: TRBJ1-1
V gene: TRBV2
CDR3 protein: CASSAGEENTEAFF
CDR3 DNA: TGTGCCAGCAGTGCGGGAGAGGAAAACACTGAAGCTTTCTTT

D gene: -
clone size: -
J gene: TRBJ2-4
V gene: TRBV30
CDR3 protein: CAWSARGRGKNIQYF
CDR3 DNA: TGTGCCTGGAGTGCGAGGGGCAGGGGCAAAAACATTCAGTACTTC

D gene: -
clone size: -
J gene: TRBJ2-2
V gene: TRBV4-3
CDR3 protein: CASSHLLVGELFF
CDR3 DNA: TGCGCCAGCAGCCATTTACTAGTGGGGGAGCTGTTTTTT

D gene: -
clone size: -
J gene: TRBJ2-7
V gene: TRBV5-1
CDR3 protein: CASSLEQFSYEQYF
CDR3 DNA: TGCGCCAGCAGCTTGGAACAGTTCTCCTACGAGCAGTACTTC

D gene: TRBD1
clone size: -
J gene: TRBJ1-2
V gene: TRBV28
CDR3 protein: CASRDRGRGDYGYTF
CDR3 DNA: TGTGCCAGCAGAGACAGGGGGCGAGGTGACTATGGCTACACCTTC

D gene: -
clone size: -
J gene: TRBJ1-3
V gene: TRBV14
CDR3 protein: CASSQQGPFSGNTIYF
CDR3 DNA: TGTGCCAGCAGCCAACAGGGCCCCTTCTCTGGAAACACCATATATTTT

D gene: TRBD1
clone size: -
J gene: TRBJ1-1
V gene: TRBV5-4
CDR3 protein: CASSSRQGRTEAFF
CDR3 DNA: TGTGCCAGCAGCTCTAGACAGGGTCGCACTGAAGCTTTCTTT

D gene: -
clone size: -
J gene: TRBJ2-1
V gene: TRBV6-1
CDR3 protein: CASSEEGDPYNEQFF
CDR3 DNA: TGTGCCAGCAGTGAAGAGGGAGACCCCTACAATGAGCAGTTCTTC

D gene: TRBD1
clone size: -
J gene: TRBJ2-1
V gene: TRBV13
CDR3 protein: CASSPGTGTYNEQFF
CDR3 DNA: TGTGCCAGCAGCCCAGGGACAGGGACCTACAATGAGCAGTTCTTC

D gene: -
clone size: -
J gene: TRBJ2-5
V gene: TRBV2
CDR3 protein: CAIVAVWERQETQYF
CDR3 DNA: TGTGCCATTGTAGCGGTGTGGGAGCGCCAAGAGACCCAGTACTTC

D gene: -
clone size: once
J gene: TRBJ2-2
V gene: TRBV10-3
CDR3 protein: CAISHDTGELFF
CDR3 DNA: TGTGCCATCAGTCATGACACCGGGGAGCTGTTTTTT

D gene: -
clone size: -
J gene: TRBJ2-7
V gene: TRBV7-2
CDR3 protein: CASSPGRVEQYF
CDR3 DNA: TGTGCCAGCAGCCCCGGCCGGGTCGAGCAGTACTTC

D gene: TRBD1
clone size: -
J gene: TRBJ2-7
V gene: TRBV7-9
CDR3 protein: CASSLSNTDRDEQYF
CDR3 DNA: TGTGCCAGCAGCTTATCTAATACGGACAGGGACGAGCAGTACTTC

D gene: -
clone size: once
J gene: TRBJ1-1
V gene: TRBV19
CDR3 protein: CASSIDQGNTEAFF
CDR3 DNA: TGTGCCAGTAGTATAGATCAGGGGAACACTGAAGCTTTCTTT

D gene: -
clone size: -
J gene: TRBJ2-6
V gene: TRBV28
CDR3 protein: CASSFRGSGANVLTF
CDR3 DNA: TGTGCCAGCAGTTTCAGAGGGTCTGGGGCCAACGTCCTGACTTTC

D gene: -
clone size: -
J gene: TRBJ1-5
V gene: TRBV6-2/TRBV6-3
CDR3 protein: CASSYSTGNQPQHF
CDR3 DNA: TGTGCCAGCAGTTACTCTACTGGCAATCAGCCCCAGCATTTT

D gene: TRBD1
clone size: -
J gene: TRBJ1-2
V gene: TRBV9
CDR3 protein: CASSLQLGTGLSGYTF
CDR3 DNA: TGTGCCAGCAGCCTACAATTAGGGACAGGGCTTAGCGGCTACACCTTC

D gene: -
clone size: -
J gene: TRBJ2-3
V gene: TRBV5-4
CDR3 protein: CASSLGGTSSSTDTQYF
CDR3 DNA: TGTGCCAGCAGCTTGGGGGGGACTTCCTCTAGCACAGATACGCAGTATTTT

D gene: TRBD1
clone size: -
J gene: TRBJ2-7
V gene: TRBV27
CDR3 protein: CASSPLDRGVGVQYF
CDR3 DNA: TGTGCCAGCAGTCCACTGGACAGGGGCGTCGGGGTGCAGTACTTC

D gene: TRBD1
clone size: -
J gene: TRBJ2-6
V gene: TRBV9
CDR3 protein: CASSSGQVAGANVLTF
CDR3 DNA: TGTGCCAGCAGTTCGGGACAGGTAGCTGGGGCCAACGTCCTGACTTTC

D gene: -
clone size: -
J gene: TRBJ1-1
V gene: TRBV7-3
CDR3 protein: CASSSAGRTMNTEAFF
CDR3 DNA: TGTGCCAGCAGCTCCGCGGGGAGAACCATGAACACTGAAGCTTTCTTT

D gene: -
clone size: -
J gene: TRBJ1-1
V gene: TRBV11-3
CDR3 protein: CASSLRGLSTEAFF
CDR3 DNA: TGTGCCAGCAGCTTAAGGGGCTTGAGTACTGAAGCTTTCTTT

D gene: TRBD1
clone size: -
J gene: TRBJ2-6
V gene: TRBV9
CDR3 protein: CASSATGTGGSGANVLTF
CDR3 DNA: TGTGCCAGCAGCGCTACCGGGACAGGGGGTTCTGGGGCCAACGTCCTGACTTTC

D gene: TRBD2
clone size: -
J gene: TRBJ2-1
V gene: TRBV6-5
CDR3 protein: CASSLAGGLGEQFF
CDR3 DNA: TGTGCCAGCAGTCTAGCGGGAGGGCTGGGTGAGCAGTTCTTC

D gene: TRBD1
clone size: few
J gene: TRBJ2-1
V gene: TRBV11-2
CDR3 protein: CASSIGQGGYNEQFF
CDR3 DNA: TGTGCCAGCAGCATTGGACAGGGGGGCTACAATGAGCAGTTCTTC

D gene: -
clone size: once
J gene: TRBJ1-2
V gene: TRBV27
CDR3 protein: CASSSRDTGPYGYTF
CDR3 DNA: TGTGCCAGCAGTTCCCGGGACACGGGGCCCTATGGCTACACCTTC

D gene: TRBD2
clone size: -
J gene: TRBJ2-5
V gene: TRBV4-3
CDR3 protein: CASSQRLAGSQETQYF
CDR3 DNA: TGCGCCAGCAGCCAACGATTAGCGGGATCACAAGAGACCCAGTACTTC

D gene: -
clone size: -
J gene: TRBJ1-4
V gene: TRBV28
CDR3 protein: CASSLPVSLNEKLFF
CDR3 DNA: TGTGCCAGCAGTCTACCGGTTTCTCTTAATGAAAAACTGTTTTTT

D gene: TRBD1
clone size: -
J gene: TRBJ2-4
V gene: TRBV30
CDR3 protein: CAWSSTGGWRYIQYF
CDR3 DNA: TGTGCCTGGAGTTCTACAGGGGGCTGGCGGTACATTCAGTACTTC

D gene: -
clone size: -
J gene: TRBJ1-4
V gene: TRBV5-8
CDR3 protein: CASNEGATNEKLFF
CDR3 DNA: TGTGCCAGCAACGAAGGGGCAACTAATGAAAAACTGTTTTTT

D gene: -
clone size: -
J gene: TRBJ2-2
V gene: TRBV7-2
CDR3 protein: CASSFANTGELFF
CDR3 DNA: TGTGCCAGCAGTTTCGCGAACACCGGGGAGCTGTTTTTT

D gene: TRBD1
clone size: -
J gene: TRBJ1-1
V gene: TRBV5-1
CDR3 protein: CASSFGGTGRNTEAFF
CDR3 DNA: TGCGCCAGCAGCTTTGGGGGGACAGGGAGGAACACTGAAGCTTTCTTT

D gene: -
clone size: -
J gene: TRBJ2-1
V gene: TRBV7-9
CDR3 protein: CASSFGQGSKEQFF
CDR3 DNA: TGTGCCAGCAGCTTCGGGCAGGGGAGCAAGGAGCAGTTCTTC

D gene: TRBD1
clone size: -
J gene: TRBJ1-1
V gene: TRBV6-6
CDR3 protein: CASSHTGERAEAFF
CDR3 DNA: TGTGCCAGCAGTCATACAGGGGAGAGAGCTGAAGCTTTCTTT

D gene: -
clone size: once
J gene: TRBJ1-1
V gene: TRBV5-1
CDR3 protein: CASTQFTGNTEAFF
CDR3 DNA: TGCGCCAGCACCCAATTCACAGGGAACACTGAAGCTTTCTTT

D gene: TRBD1
clone size: -
J gene: TRBJ2-5
V gene: TRBV5-4
CDR3 protein: CASSTWDRGETQYF
CDR3 DNA: TGTGCCAGCAGCACCTGGGACAGGGGAGAGACCCAGTACTTC

D gene: TRBD1
clone size: -
J gene: TRBJ2-2
V gene: TRBV27
CDR3 protein: CASSLTAGGAGELFF
CDR3 DNA: TGTGCCAGCAGTTTAACGGCAGGGGGTGCCGGGGAGCTGTTTTTT

D gene: TRBD1
clone size: -
J gene: TRBJ1-5
V gene: TRBV28
CDR3 protein: CASYGQGDWKAQHF
CDR3 DNA: TGTGCCAGCTATGGACAGGGGGATTGGAAGGCCCAGCATTTT

D gene: -
clone size: -
J gene: TRBJ1-1
V gene: TRBV6-1
CDR3 protein: CASSERRTDTEAFF
CDR3 DNA: TGTGCCAGCAGTGAACGGAGGACAGACACTGAAGCTTTCTTT

D gene: TRBD2
clone size: -
J gene: TRBJ2-1
V gene: TRBV29-1
CDR3 protein: CSVMPSGLYNEQFF
CDR3 DNA: TGCAGCGTTATGCCTAGCGGTCTCTACAATGAGCAGTTCTTC

D gene: -
clone size: -
J gene: TRBJ2-7
V gene: TRBV19
CDR3 protein: CASSPTVSYEQYF
CDR3 DNA: TGTGCCAGTAGTCCCACGGTTTCCTACGAGCAGTACTTC